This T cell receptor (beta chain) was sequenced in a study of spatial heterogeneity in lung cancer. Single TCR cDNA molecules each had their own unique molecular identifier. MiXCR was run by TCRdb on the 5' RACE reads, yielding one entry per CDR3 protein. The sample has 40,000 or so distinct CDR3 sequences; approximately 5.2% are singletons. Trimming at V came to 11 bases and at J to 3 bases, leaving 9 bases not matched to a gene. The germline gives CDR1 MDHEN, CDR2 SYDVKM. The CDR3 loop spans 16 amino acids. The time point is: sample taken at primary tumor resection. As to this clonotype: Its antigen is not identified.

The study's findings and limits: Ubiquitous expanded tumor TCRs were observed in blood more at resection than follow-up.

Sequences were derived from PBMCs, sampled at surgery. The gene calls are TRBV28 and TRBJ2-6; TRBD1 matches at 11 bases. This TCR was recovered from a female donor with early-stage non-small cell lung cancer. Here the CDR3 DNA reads TGTGCCTGCGATGGACAGGGGGCGTTTGGGGCCAACGTCCTGACTTTC. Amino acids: CACDGQGAFGANVLTF.